Only a few counts were recorded for the clone carrying this T cell receptor beta chain. This sample stems from a study of CD8 T cells in ankylosing spondylitis. By quantitative 5'-RACE with molecular barcodes, the TCR beta libraries were made. TCRdb reanalysed the 5' RACE reads using MiXCR and keeps one entry per CDR3 protein. Here the sample spans 230,000 or so distinct CDR3 sequences, 20% to 30% being singletons. The CDR3 loop spans 16 amino acids. Trimming took off 3 bases at V and 0 bases at J, with 14 bases between the two ends. The J gene is TRBJ1-2, the V gene TRBV12-3 or TRBV12-4; D unresolved. The receptor's source is a male donor with ankylosing spondylitis or in good health (not recorded which). The sequenced sample was blood, either unsorted or a sorted T cell fraction (not recorded which). CDR3 amino acids: CASSFATEDPNYGYTF. The CDR3 region has the DNA TGTGCCAGCAGTTTTGCCACCGAAGATCCTAACTATGGCTACACCTTC.